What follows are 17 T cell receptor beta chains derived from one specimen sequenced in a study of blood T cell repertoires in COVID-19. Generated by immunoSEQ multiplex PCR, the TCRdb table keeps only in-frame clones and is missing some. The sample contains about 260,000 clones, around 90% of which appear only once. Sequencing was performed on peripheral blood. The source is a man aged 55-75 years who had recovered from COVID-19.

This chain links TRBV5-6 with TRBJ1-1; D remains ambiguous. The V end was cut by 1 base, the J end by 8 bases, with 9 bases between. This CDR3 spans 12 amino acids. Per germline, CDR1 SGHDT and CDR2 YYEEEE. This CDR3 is CASSLMIGEAFF. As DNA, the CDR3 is TGTGCCAGCAGCTTGATGATCGGGGAAGCTTTCTTT.

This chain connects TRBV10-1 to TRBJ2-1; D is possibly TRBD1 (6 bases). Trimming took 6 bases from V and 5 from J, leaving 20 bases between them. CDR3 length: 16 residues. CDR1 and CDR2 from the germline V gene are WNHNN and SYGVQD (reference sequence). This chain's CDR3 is CASSAPGTKNNNEQFF. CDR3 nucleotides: TGCGCCAGCAGCGCCCCCGGGACAAAGAACAACAATGAGCAGTTCTTC.

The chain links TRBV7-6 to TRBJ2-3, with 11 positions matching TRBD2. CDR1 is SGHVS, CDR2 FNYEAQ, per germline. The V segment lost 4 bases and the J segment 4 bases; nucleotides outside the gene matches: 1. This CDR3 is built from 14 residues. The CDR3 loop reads CASSSGLAADTQYF. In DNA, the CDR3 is TGTGCCAGCAGCTCGGGACTAGCGGCAGATACGCAGTATTTT.

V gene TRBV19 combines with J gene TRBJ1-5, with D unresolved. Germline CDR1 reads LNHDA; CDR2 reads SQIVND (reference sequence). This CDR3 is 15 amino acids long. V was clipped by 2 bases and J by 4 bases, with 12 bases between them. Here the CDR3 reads CASSIRGQPNQPQHF. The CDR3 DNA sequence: TGTGCCAGTAGTATACGAGGGCAGCCGAATCAGCCCCAGCATTTT.

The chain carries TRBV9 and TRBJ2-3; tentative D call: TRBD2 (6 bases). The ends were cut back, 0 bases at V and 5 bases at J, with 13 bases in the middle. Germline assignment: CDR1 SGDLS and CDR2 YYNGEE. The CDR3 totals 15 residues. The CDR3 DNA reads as TGTGCCAGCAGCGTAGTGCCAGCCGGGAGAGATACGCAGTATTTT. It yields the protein CASSVVPAGRDTQYF.

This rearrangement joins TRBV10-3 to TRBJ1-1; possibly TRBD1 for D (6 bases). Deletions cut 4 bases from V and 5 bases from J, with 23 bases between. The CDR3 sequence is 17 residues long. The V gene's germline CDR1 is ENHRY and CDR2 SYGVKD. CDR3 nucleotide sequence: TGTGCCATCAGTGCCCGGGGGGGGGAGACAGGCGCAACTGAAGCTTTCTTT. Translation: CAISARGGETGATEAFF.

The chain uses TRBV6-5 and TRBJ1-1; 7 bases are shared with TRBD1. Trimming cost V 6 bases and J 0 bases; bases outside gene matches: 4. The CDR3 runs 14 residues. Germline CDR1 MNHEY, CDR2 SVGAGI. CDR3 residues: CASSRDSLNTEAFF. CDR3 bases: TGTGCCAGCAGCCGGGACAGCCTGAACACTGAAGCTTTCTTT.

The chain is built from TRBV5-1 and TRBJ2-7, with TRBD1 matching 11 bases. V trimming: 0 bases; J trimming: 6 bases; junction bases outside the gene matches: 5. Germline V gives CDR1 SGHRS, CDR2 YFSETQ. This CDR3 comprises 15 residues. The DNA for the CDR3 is TGCGCCAGCAGCTTGGGAGGGACAGGGGGGGCCGAGCAGTACTTC. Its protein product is CASSLGGTGGAEQYF.

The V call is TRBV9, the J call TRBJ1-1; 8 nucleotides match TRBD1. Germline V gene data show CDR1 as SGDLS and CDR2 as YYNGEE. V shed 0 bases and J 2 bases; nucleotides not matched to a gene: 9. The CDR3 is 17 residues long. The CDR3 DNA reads TGTGCCAGCAGCGTAGAGGGGACAGGTTTTTTTAACACTGAAGCTTTCTTT. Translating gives CASSVEGTGFFNTEAFF. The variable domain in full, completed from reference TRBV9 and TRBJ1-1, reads DSGVTQTPKHLITATGQRVTLRCSPRSGDLSVYWYQQSLDQGLQFLIQYYNGEERAKGNILERFSAQQFPDLHSELNLSSLELGDSALYFCASSVEGTGFFNTEAFFGQGTRLTVV.

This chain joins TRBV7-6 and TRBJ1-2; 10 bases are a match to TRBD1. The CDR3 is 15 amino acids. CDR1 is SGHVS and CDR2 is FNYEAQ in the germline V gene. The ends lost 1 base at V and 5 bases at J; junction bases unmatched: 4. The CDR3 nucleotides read TGTGCCAGCAGCTTAGGGACAGGGGGAATTTATGGCTACACCTTC. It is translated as CASSLGTGGIYGYTF. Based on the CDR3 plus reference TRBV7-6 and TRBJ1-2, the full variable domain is GAGVSQSPRYKVTKRGQDVALRCDPISGHVSLYWYRQALGQGPEFLTYFNYEAQQDKSGLPNDRFSAERPEGSISTLTIQRTEQRDSAMYRCASSLGTGGIYGYTFGSGTRLTVV.

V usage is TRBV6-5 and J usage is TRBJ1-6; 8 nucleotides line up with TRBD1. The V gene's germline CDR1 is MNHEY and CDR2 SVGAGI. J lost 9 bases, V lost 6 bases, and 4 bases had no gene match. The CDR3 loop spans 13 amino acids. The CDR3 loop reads CASRDREGSPLHF. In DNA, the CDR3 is TGTGCCAGCAGGGACAGGGAGGGTTCACCCCTCCACTTT.

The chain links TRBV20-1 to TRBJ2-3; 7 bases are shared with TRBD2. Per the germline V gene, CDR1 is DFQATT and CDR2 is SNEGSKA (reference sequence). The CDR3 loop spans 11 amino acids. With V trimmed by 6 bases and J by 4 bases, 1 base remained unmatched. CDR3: CSALAADTQYF. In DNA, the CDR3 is TGCAGTGCGCTAGCGGCAGATACGCAGTATTTT.

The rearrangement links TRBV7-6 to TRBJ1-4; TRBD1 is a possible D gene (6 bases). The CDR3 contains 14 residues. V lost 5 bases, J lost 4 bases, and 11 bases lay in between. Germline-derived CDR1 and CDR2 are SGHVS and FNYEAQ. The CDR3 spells CASSRTAGNEKLFF. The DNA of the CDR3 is TGTGCCAGCAGCCGGACAGCCGGTAATGAAAAACTGTTTTTT.

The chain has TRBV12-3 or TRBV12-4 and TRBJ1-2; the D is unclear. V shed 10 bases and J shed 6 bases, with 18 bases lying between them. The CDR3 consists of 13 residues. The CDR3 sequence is CATRPVGGHGYTF. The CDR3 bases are TGTGCCACCCGTCCCGTGGGCGGGCATGGCTACACCTTC.

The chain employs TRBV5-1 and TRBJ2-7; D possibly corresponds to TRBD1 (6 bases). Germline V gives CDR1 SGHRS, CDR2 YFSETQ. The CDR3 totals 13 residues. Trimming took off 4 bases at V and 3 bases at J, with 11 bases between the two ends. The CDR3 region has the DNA TGCGCCAGCAGCCCTATGACAGGCTACGAGCAGTACTTC. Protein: CASSPMTGYEQYF.

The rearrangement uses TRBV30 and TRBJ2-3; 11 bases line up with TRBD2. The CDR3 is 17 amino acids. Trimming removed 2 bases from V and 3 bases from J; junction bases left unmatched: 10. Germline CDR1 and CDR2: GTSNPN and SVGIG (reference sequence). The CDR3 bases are TGTGCCTGGAGTCACGGGAGGGCTAGCGGGGGGACAGATACGCAGTATTTT. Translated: CAWSHGRASGGTDTQYF.

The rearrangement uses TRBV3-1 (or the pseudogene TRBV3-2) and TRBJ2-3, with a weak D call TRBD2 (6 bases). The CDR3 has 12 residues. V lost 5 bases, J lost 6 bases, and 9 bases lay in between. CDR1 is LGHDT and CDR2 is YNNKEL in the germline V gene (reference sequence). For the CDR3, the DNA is TGTGCCAGCAGCGCGACTAGGGATACGCAGTATTTT. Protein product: CASSATRDTQYF.